Presented here are 8 T cell receptor beta chains from one specimen sequenced in a study of T cell repertoires in cytomegalovirus infection. TCRdb reanalysed the reads using MiXCR and keeps one entry per CDR3 protein. The data contain more than 200,000 distinct CDR3 sequences, 9.1% of them singletons. The sample comprised PBMCs. The receptors stem from a human donor in good health (CMV status not recorded). Some clones in this sample may be carry-over from other donors' samples.

This clonotype was recorded at least ten times. This sequence joins TRBV11-3 and TRBJ2-1, with D perhaps being TRBD1 or TRBD2 (5 bases each). Germline V CDR1 and CDR2: SGHNT, YENEEA. CDR3 length: 16 residues. Trimming removed 5 bases from V and 5 bases from J, with 19 bases in between. The CDR3 here is CASSPLLGVGHNEQFF. In DNA, the CDR3 is TGTGCCAGCAGCCCACTCTTGGGGGTGGGACACAATGAGCAGTTCTTC.

This clonotype was counted a few times. The chain recombines TRBV3-1 with TRBJ2-2; the D gene is possibly TRBD2 (6 bases). The CDR3 loop spans 17 amino acids. CDR1 and CDR2 (germline): LGHDT, YNNKEL (reference sequence). V lost 4 bases and J 3 bases, leaving 18 bases between the germline ends. CDR3 nucleotides: TGTGCCAGCAGCCGTAGACGGCAGCGGGTGCACACCGGGGAGCTGTTTTTT. It codes for CASSRRRQRVHTGELFF. The full variable domain, its missing parts supplied by reference TRBV3-1 and TRBJ2-2, is DTAVSQTPKYLVTQMGNDKSIKCEQNLGHDTMYWYKQDSKKFLKIMFSYNNKELIINETVPNRFSPKSPDKAHLNLHINSLELGDSAVYFCASSRRRQRVHTGELFFGEGSRLTVL.

This clonotype was seen at least ten times. This chain links TRBV11-2 with TRBJ1-2; perhaps TRBD1 as D (5 bases). V lost 2 bases and J 3 bases, leaving 22 bases between the germline ends. Germline CDR1 and CDR2: SGHAT and FQNNGV. The CDR3 extends over 18 amino acids. In DNA, the CDR3 is TGTGCCAGCAGCTTAACCCCGGCCCCACCCGAGACAGACTATGGCTACACCTTC. Residues: CASSLTPAPPETDYGYTF.

This clonotype was seen ten or more times. The V and J genes are TRBV7-8 and TRBJ2-1, with D possibly matching TRBD1 (5 bases). Germline CDR1 SGHVS, CDR2 FQNEAQ. V lost 5 bases to trimming and J lost 2 bases, with 7 bases between them. This CDR3 spans 13 amino acids. In DNA form, the CDR3 reads TGTGCCAGCAGCGAAGGGGCCTACAATGAGCAGTTCTTC. Encoded protein: CASSEGAYNEQFF. Using reference TRBV7-8 and TRBJ2-1 for the parts outside the CDR3, the full variable domain is GAGVSQSPRYKVAKRGQDVALRCDPISGHVSLFWYQQALGQGPEFLTYFQNEAQLDKSGLPSDRFFAERPEGSVSTLKIQRTQQEDSAVYLCASSEGAYNEQFFGPGTRLTVL.

This clonotype was detected many times. This chain joins TRBV7-9 and TRBJ1-2; 11 bases line up with TRBD1. The CDR3 runs to 14 residues. Germline CDR1 and CDR2: SEHNR and FQNEAQ (reference sequence). Trimming took 3 bases from V and 7 from J; bases not matched to a gene: 4. This CDR3 is CASSFGQGALGYTF. The CDR3 nucleotides read TGTGCCAGCAGCTTCGGACAGGGGGCCCTTGGCTACACCTTC.

The gene calls are TRBV11-2 and TRBJ1-3; D uncertain. V was cut by 1 base and J by 0 bases, with 13 bases left in between. The CDR3 totals 17 residues. CDR1 and CDR2 (germline): SGHAT, FQNNGV. CDR3 loop: CASSLANSYSSGNTIYF. In DNA, the CDR3 is TGTGCCAGCAGCTTAGCCAACAGCTACTCCTCTGGAAACACCATATATTTT. The whole variable domain, filled in from reference TRBV11-2 and TRBJ1-3, reads EAGVAQSPRYKIIEKRQSVAFWCNPISGHATLYWYQQILGQGPKLLIQFQNNGVVDDSQLPKDRFSAERLKGVDSTLKIQPAKLEDSAVYLCASSLANSYSSGNTIYFGEGSWLTVV.

The rearrangement joins TRBV29-1 to TRBJ2-5, with D possibly being TRBD2 (5 bases). Germline values: CDR1 SQVTM, CDR2 ANQGSEA. The CDR3 consists of 11 residues. Trimming shortened V by 2 bases and J by 14 bases, and 15 bases separated the two germline ends. The CDR3 spells CSVELWETPYF. DNA for the CDR3: TGCAGCGTTGAACTGTGGGAGACCCCTTACTTC.

This clonotype was counted a few times. The J gene is TRBJ1-2, the V gene TRBV3-1, with 7 nucleotides matching TRBD1. This CDR3 region has 16 residues. The V gene end was trimmed by 2 bases and the J gene end by 8 bases; junction bases not matched to a gene: 14. The germline CDR1 and CDR2 sequences are LGHDT and YNNKEL (reference sequence). In DNA, the CDR3 is TGTGCCAGCAGCCAAAACACCGGGACAGCTTTGTACGGCTACACCTTC. Its protein product is CASSQNTGTALYGYTF.